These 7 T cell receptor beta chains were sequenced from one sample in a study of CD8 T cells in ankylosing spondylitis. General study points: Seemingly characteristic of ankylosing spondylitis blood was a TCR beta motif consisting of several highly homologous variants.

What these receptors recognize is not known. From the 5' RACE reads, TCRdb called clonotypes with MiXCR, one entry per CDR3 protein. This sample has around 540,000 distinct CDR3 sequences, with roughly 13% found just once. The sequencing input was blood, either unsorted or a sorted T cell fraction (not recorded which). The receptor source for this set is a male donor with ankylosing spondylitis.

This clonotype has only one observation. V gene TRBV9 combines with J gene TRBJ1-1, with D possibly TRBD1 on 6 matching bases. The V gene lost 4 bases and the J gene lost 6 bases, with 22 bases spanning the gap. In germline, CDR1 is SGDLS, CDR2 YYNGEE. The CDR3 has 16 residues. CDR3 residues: CASSSSMGGARPEAFF. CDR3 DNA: TGTGCCAGCAGCTCTAGTATGGGGGGGGCTCGGCCTGAAGCTTTCTTT.

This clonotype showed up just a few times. CDR3 region: CASSYSKGVLTF. DNA of the CDR3: TGTGCCAGCAGTTACTCGAAAGGCGTCCTGACTTTC. V is TRBV6-5 and J is TRBJ2-6; D not resolved. Germline V gene sequence: CDR1 MNHEY, CDR2 SVGAGI. This CDR3 comprises 12 residues. The V end was cut by 0 bases, the J end by 12 bases, with 6 bases between.

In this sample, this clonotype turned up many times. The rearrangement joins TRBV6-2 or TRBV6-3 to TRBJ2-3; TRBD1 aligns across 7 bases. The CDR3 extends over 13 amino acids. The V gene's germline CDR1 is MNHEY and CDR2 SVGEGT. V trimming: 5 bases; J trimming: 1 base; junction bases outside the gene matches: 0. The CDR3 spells CASSTGGTDTQYF. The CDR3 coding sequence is TGTGCCAGCAGTACAGGGGGCACAGATACGCAGTATTTT.

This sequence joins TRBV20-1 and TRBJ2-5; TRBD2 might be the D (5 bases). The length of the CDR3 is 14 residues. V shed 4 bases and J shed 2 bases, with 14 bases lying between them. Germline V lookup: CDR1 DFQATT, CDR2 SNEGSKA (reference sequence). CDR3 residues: CSANPSPKQETQYF. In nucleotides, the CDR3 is TGCAGTGCTAACCCTAGCCCAAAGCAAGAGACCCAGTACTTC.

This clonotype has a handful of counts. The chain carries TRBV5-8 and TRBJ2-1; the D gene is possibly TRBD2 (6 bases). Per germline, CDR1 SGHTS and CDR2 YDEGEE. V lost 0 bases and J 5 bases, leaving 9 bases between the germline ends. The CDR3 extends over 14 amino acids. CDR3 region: CASSLARTNNEQFF. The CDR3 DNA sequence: TGTGCCAGCAGCTTGGCCCGGACTAACAATGAGCAGTTCTTC.

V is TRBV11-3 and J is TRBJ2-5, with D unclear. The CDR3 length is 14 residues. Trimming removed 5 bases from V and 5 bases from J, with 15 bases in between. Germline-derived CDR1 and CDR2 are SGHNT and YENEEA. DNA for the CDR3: TGTGCCAGCAGCCAGCCTAGGATTGGGGAGACCCAGTACTTC. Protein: CASSQPRIGETQYF. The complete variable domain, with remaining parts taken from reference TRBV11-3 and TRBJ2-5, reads EAGVVQSPRYKIIEKKQPVAFWCNPISGHNTLYWYLQNLGQGPELLIRYENEEAVDDSQLPKDRFSAERLKGVDSTLKIQPAELGDSAVYLCASSQPRIGETQYFGPGTRLLVL.

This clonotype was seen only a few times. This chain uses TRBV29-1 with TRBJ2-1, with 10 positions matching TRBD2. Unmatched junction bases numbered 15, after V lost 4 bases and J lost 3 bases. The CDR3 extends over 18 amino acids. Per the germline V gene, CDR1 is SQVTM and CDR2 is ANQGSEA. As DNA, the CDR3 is TGCAGCGTTGTAATTTCAGCGGGAGGGCCAACCGACTACAATGAGCAGTTCTTC. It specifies CSVVISAGGPTDYNEQFF.